The rows below give T cell receptor beta chains drawn from one sample of a study of control samples from healthy donors and cancer patients. Measured with immunoSEQ multiplex PCR; TCRdb has only the in-frame clones, and not every one. The data hold about 150,000 clones, with about 91% observed a single time. Source material: blood. All receptors derive from a man aged 18 to 30 in good health. Both conserved end residues are part of each CDR3. The D gene is left open where the match is weak. Expanded clones are given a class, and other clones once, few, many or no size at all.

D | J | size | V | DNA | CDR3
. | TRBJ2-7 | . | TRBV5-5 | TGTGCCAGCAGGGGCGGTTGGGGGGCCGGATACGAGCAGTACTTC | CASRGGWGAGYEQYF
. | TRBJ1-2 | . | TRBV5-8 | TGTGCCAGCAGCTTGTCCGGGTTTGGCTACACCTTC | CASSLSGFGYTF
. | TRBJ2-5 | . | TRBV7-2 | TGTGCCAGCAGCTTAGTAAACAGAGAGGAGACCCAGTACTTC | CASSLVNREETQYF
. | TRBJ2-3 | once | TRBV7-9 | TGTGCCAGCAGCTTTGGAACAGATACGCAGTATTTT | CASSFGTDTQYF
. | TRBJ1-6 | . | TRBV28 | TGTGCCAGCAGTTTAAATACCGTAATGGACTCACCCCTCCACTTT | CASSLNTVMDSPLHF
. | TRBJ2-7 | . | TRBV19 | TGTGCCAGTATCCATCGGGCGGTGCGATCCTACGAGCAGTACTTC | CASIHRAVRSYEQYF
. | TRBJ1-1 | . | TRBV12-3/TRBV12-4 | TGTGCCAGCAGCAAGGGGACACATGAAGCTTTCTTT | CASSKGTHEAFF
. | TRBJ2-6 | . | TRBV19 | TGTGCCTCCCGGGACACCGCTACCTGGAGCTCTGGGGCCAACGTCCTGACTTTC | CASRDTATWSSGANVLTF
TRBD2 | TRBJ2-1 | once | TRBV24-1 | TGTGCCACCAGTGACCTAATAGCGGGGGGCAGGGATGAGCAGTTCTTC | CATSDLIAGGRDEQFF
. | TRBJ1-3 | . | TRBV6-5 | TGTGCCAGCAGGCAGGGACTCTCTGGAAACACCATATATTTT | CASRQGLSGNTIYF
. | TRBJ1-5 | . | TRBV6-5 | TGTGCCAGCAGTTACTCGCGTTCTCAGCCCCAGCATTTT | CASSYSRSQPQHF
. | TRBJ2-6 | . | TRBV27 | TGTGCCAGCAGTTTCTTGGGGTTCTCTGGGGCCAACGTCCTGACTTTC | CASSFLGFSGANVLTF
. | TRBJ2-1 | . | TRBV9 | TGTGCCAGCAGCGTATCTGGACACGAGAACAATGAGCAGTTCTTC | CASSVSGHENNEQFF
. | TRBJ2-2 | . | TRBV5-1 | TGCGCCAGCAGCTTGTCAGGGTCGAACACCGGGGAGCTGTTTTTT | CASSLSGSNTGELFF
. | TRBJ2-7 | . | TRBV6-2/TRBV6-3 | TGTGCCAGCAGTCAACTTAGAGGTTGGGACACCTCCTACGAGCAGTACTTC | CASSQLRGWDTSYEQYF
. | TRBJ2-3 | . | TRBV19 | TGTGCCAGTACAATTAGCGGCGCCAGCACAGATACGCAGTATTTT | CASTISGASTDTQYF
TRBD2 | TRBJ2-3 | . | TRBV2 | TGTGCCAGCAGTGAATATAGCGGGGGTCCAGATACGCAGTATTTT | CASSEYSGGPDTQYF
TRBD2 | TRBJ2-1 | . | TRBV19 | TGTGCCAGTAGTTTGCGACTAGCGTGGGTGGGTGAGCAGTTCTTC | CASSLRLAWVGEQFF
. | TRBJ1-2 | . | TRBV11-3 | TGTGCCAGCAGCTTATATCCGGGACGCCAGAGGGGCGGCTACACCTTC | CASSLYPGRQRGGYTF
TRBD1 | TRBJ1-1 | . | TRBV6-2/TRBV6-3 | TGTGCCAGCAGTCTCGGACAGGGGGAAGCTTTCTTT | CASSLGQGEAFF
. | TRBJ1-5 | . | TRBV19 | TGTGCCAGTAGACTCTCGGGCCTCAATCAGCCCCAGCATTTT | CASRLSGLNQPQHF
. | TRBJ2-6 | . | TRBV4-2 | TGTGCCAGCAGCGGTAGGGAAGTAGCTGGGGCCAACGTCCTGACTTTC | CASSGREVAGANVLTF
. | TRBJ1-5 | . | TRBV7-8 | TGTGCCAGCAGCTTTGTCCGGGACAGCAATCAGCCCCAGCATTTT | CASSFVRDSNQPQHF
. | TRBJ1-5 | . | TRBV28 | TGTGCCAGCAGTTGGGGTCAGCCCCAGCATTTT | CASSWGQPQHF
. | TRBJ1-5 | . | TRBV2 | TGTGCCAGCAGTGAAGGAATCCGGTTCAATCAGCCCCAGCATTTT | CASSEGIRFNQPQHF
. | TRBJ2-7 | . | TRBV5-6 | TGTGCCAGCAGCATGGGACGGGACTACGAGCAGTACTTC | CASSMGRDYEQYF
. | TRBJ1-5 | . | TRBV6-2/TRBV6-3 | TGTGCCAGCAGTTACTCGATGGGGCCAAGGCCCCAGCATTTT | CASSYSMGPRPQHF
. | TRBJ2-3 | . | TRBV11-2 | TGTGCCAGCAGCTTAGCCCTCAGGAGCACAGATACGCAGTATTTT | CASSLALRSTDTQYF
. | TRBJ1-2 | . | TRBV7-9 | TGTGCCAGCAGCTTAGGCGGTCCCTGGACAGCAGTTTCTGGCTACACCTTC | CASSLGGPWTAVSGYTF
. | TRBJ2-7 | . | TRBV28 | TGTGCCAGCAGTTTAGACCAGGGCTACGAGCAGTACTTC | CASSLDQGYEQYF
TRBD2 | TRBJ2-5 | . | TRBV5-1 | TGCGCCAGCAGCTTCCCCCCCCGGGGGGGTCGCCAAGAGACCCAGTACTTC | CASSFPPRGGRQETQYF
TRBD2 | TRBJ2-1 | few | TRBV7-2 | TGTGCCAGCAGCTACGGGACTAGTGGGATTGAGCAGTTCTTC | CASSYGTSGIEQFF
. | TRBJ2-1 | . | TRBV6-2/TRBV6-3 | TGTGCCAGCAGTTCTCGGAGGAATGAGCAGTTCTTC | CASSSRRNEQFF
. | TRBJ2-3 | . | TRBV20-1 | TGCAGTGCTATAAGGGGAGATACGCAGTATTTT | CSAIRGDTQYF
. | TRBJ1-1 | . | TRBV30 | TGTGCCTGGATCTCAAGGGGGTTGGGAACTTTCTTT | CAWISRGLGTFF
. | TRBJ2-3 | . | TRBV5-1 | TGCGCCAGCAGCCTTGGAAGTACCACAGATACGCAGTATTTT | CASSLGSTTDTQYF
TRBD1 | TRBJ1-2 | . | TRBV30 | TGTGCCTGGAGAGACCCACAGGGGTATGGCTACACCTTC | CAWRDPQGYGYTF
. | TRBJ2-3 | . | TRBV19 | TGTGCCAGTAGTATCGGACGGGCAGATACGCAGTATTTT | CASSIGRADTQYF
. | TRBJ2-3 | . | TRBV27 | TGTGCCAGCAGCAGGGGCGGTACTAGCACAGATACGCAGTATTTT | CASSRGGTSTDTQYF
. | TRBJ2-2 | . | TRBV12-3/TRBV12-4 | TGTGCCAGCATTTTAGCGAATTTCGGGGAGCTGTTTTTT | CASILANFGELFF
. | TRBJ2-7 | . | TRBV7-8 | TGTGCCAGCAGCCACGAAGTGGGGGGGCGGAGCGAGCAGTACTTC | CASSHEVGGRSEQYF
TRBD1 | TRBJ1-2 | . | TRBV7-9 | TGTGCCAGCAGCAGCCGCAAAGGGGGCATCAGTGGCTACACCTTC | CASSSRKGGISGYTF
. | TRBJ1-1 | . | TRBV11-2 | TGTGCCAGCAGCTCCAGACCCGCAGGGGATGGCACTGAAGCTTTCTTT | CASSSRPAGDGTEAFF